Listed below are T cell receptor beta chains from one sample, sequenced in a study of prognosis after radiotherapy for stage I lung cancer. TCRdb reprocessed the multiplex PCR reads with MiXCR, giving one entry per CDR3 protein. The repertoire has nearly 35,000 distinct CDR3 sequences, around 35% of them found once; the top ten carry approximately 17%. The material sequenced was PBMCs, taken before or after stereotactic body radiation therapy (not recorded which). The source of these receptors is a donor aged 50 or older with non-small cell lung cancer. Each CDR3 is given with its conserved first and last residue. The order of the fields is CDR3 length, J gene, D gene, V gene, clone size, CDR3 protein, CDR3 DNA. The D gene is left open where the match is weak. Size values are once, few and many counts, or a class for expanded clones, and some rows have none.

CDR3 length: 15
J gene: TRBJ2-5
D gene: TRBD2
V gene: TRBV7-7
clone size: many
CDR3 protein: CASSLLASQQETQYF
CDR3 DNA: TGTGCTAGCAGCTTACTAGCGAGCCAACAAGAGACCCAGTACTTC

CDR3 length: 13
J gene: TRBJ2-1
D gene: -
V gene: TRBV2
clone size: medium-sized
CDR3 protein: CASSPNTDNEQFF
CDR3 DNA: TGTGCCAGCAGTCCCAATACGGACAATGAGCAGTTCTTC

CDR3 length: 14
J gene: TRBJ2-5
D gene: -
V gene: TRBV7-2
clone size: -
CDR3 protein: CASSLEGGVKTQYF
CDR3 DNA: TGTGCCAGCAGCTTAGAAGGGGGAGTCAAGACCCAGTACTTC

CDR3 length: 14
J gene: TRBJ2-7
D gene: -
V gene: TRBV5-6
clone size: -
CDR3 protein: CASSPPDYGYEQYF
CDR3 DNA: TGTGCCAGCAGCCCCCCAGATTATGGCTACGAGCAGTACTTC

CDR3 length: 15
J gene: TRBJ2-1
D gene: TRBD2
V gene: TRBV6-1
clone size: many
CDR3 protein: CASSEIGLAATEQFF
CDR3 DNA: TGTGCCAGCAGTGAGATTGGACTAGCGGCTACTGAGCAGTTCTTC

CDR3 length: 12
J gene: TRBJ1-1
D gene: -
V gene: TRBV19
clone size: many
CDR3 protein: CASTTRRTEAFF
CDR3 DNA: TGTGCCAGTACCACAAGACGGACTGAAGCTTTCTTT

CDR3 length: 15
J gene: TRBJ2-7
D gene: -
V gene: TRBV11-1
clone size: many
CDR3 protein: CASSLQGQASYEQYF
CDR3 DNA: TGTGCCAGCAGCTTGCAGGGGCAAGCCTCCTACGAGCAGTACTTC

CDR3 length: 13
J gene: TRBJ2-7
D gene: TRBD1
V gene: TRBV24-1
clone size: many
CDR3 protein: CATSDRQGWEQYF
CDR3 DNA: TGTGCCACCAGTGACCGACAGGGGTGGGAGCAGTACTTC

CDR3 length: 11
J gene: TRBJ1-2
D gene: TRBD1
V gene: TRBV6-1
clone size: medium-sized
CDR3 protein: CASSEAGGNTF
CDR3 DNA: TGTGCCAGCAGTGAAGCAGGGGGCAACACCTTC

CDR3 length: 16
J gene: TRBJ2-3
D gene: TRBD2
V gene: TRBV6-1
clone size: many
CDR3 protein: CASSPRTRGIMDTQYF
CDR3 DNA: TGTGCCAGCAGCCCCCGGACTAGAGGGATCATGGATACGCAGTATTTT

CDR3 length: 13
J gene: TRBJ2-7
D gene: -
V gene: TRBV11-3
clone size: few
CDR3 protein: CASSLEGKYEQYF
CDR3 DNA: TGTGCCAGCAGCTTAGAGGGGAAATACGAGCAGTACTTC

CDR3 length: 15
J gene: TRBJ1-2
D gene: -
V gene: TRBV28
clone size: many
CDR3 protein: CASSLYGGPNYGYTF
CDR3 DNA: TGTGCCAGCAGTTTATACGGCGGACCTAACTATGGCTACACCTTC

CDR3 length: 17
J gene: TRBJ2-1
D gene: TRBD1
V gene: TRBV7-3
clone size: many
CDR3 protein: CASSQRTGVLGENEQFF
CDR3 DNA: TGTGCCAGCAGTCAAAGGACAGGGGTATTGGGTGAGAATGAGCAGTTCTTC

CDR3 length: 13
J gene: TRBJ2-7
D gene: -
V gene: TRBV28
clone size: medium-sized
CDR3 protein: CASSPFSSYEQYF
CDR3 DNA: TGTGCCAGCAGCCCTTTTTCCTCCTACGAGCAGTACTTC

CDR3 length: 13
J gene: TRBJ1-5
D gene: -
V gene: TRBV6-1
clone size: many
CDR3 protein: CASSKEEDQPQHF
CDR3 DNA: TGTGCCAGCAGCAAAGAAGAGGATCAGCCCCAGCATTTT

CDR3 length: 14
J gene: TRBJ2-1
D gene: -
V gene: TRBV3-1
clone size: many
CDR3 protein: CASSQSAAYNEQFF
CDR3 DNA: TGTGCCAGCAGCCAATCAGCGGCCTACAATGAGCAGTTCTTC

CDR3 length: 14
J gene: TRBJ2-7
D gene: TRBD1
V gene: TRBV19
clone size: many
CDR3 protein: CASSLGQGSYEQYF
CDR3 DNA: TGTGCCAGTAGTCTTGGACAGGGTTCCTACGAGCAGTACTTC

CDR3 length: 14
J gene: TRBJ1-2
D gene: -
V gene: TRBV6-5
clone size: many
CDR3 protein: CASSYSSQSYGYTF
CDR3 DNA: TGTGCCAGCAGTTACTCGTCACAGTCCTATGGCTACACCTTC

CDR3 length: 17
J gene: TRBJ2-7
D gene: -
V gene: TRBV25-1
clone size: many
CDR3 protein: CASSPGSWEGGPYEQYF
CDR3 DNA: TGTGCCAGCAGCCCCGGGTCCTGGGAGGGGGGGCCCTACGAGCAGTACTTC

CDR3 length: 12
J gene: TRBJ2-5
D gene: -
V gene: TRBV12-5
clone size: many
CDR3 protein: CASGLLGETQYF
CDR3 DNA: TGTGCTAGTGGTTTATTGGGAGAGACCCAGTACTTC

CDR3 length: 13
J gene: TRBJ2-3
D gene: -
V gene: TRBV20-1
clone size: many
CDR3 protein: CSAHSHSTDTQYF
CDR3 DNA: TGCAGTGCCCACAGCCATAGCACAGATACGCAGTATTTT

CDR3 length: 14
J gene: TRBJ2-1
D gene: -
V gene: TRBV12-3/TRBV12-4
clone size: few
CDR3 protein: CASGGPGVLNEQFF
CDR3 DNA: TGTGCCAGCGGAGGACCAGGGGTCCTAAATGAGCAGTTCTTC

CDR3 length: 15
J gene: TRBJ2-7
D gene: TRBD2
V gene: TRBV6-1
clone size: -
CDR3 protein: CASSESGEGSYGKYF
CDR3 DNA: TGTGCCAGCAGTGAATCGGGGGAGGGTTCCTACGGGAAGTACTTC

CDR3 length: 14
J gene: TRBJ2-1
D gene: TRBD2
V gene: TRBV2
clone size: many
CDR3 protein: CASSARTGGDEQFF
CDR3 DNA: TGTGCCAGCAGCGCTCGGACGGGAGGGGATGAGCAGTTCTTC

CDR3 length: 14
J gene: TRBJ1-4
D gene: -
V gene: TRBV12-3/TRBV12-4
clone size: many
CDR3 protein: CASSLAGTNEKLFF
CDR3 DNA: TGTGCCAGCAGTTTAGCAGGGACTAATGAAAAACTGTTTTTT

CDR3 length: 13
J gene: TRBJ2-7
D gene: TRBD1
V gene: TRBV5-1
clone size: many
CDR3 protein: CASSGQGHYEQYF
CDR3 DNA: TGCGCCAGCAGCGGACAGGGGCACTACGAGCAGTACTTC

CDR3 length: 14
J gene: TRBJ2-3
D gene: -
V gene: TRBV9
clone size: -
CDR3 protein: CASSVLAKTDTQYF
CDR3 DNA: TGTGCCAGCAGCGTATTAGCGAAAACAGATACGCAGTATTTT

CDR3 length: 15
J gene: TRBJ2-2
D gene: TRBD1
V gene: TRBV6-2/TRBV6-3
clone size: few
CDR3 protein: CASSSRTGVTGELFF
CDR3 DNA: TGTGCCAGCAGTTCACGGACAGGGGTGACCGGGGAGCTGTTTTTT

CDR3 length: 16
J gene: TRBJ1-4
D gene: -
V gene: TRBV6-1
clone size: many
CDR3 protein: CASSEWGGGGNEKLFF
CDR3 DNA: TGTGCCAGCAGTGAATGGGGAGGTGGTGGTAATGAAAAACTGTTTTTT

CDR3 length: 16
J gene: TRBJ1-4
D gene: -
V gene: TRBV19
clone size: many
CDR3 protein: CASSGDLDLVNEKLFF
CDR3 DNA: TGTGCCAGTAGTGGAGACTTGGACCTCGTAAATGAAAAACTGTTTTTT

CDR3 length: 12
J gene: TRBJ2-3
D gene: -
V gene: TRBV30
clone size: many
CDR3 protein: CAWSVNTNTQYF
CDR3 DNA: TGTGCCTGGAGTGTAAATACCAATACGCAGTATTTT

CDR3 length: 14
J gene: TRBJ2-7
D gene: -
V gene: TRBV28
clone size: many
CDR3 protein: CASRPARPGWGQYF
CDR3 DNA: TGTGCCAGCAGGCCCGCCCGACCAGGGTGGGGGCAGTACTTC

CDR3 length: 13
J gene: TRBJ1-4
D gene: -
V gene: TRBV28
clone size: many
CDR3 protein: CASRGAGGEKLFF
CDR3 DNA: TGTGCCAGCAGGGGTGCGGGGGGTGAAAAACTGTTTTTT

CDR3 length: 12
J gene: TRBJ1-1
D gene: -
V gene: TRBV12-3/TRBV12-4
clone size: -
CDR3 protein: CASSLQGTEAFF
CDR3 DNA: TGTGCCAGCAGTTTACAGGGGACTGAAGCTTTCTTT

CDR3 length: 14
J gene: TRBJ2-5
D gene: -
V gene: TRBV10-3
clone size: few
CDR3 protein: CAISESGVQETQYF
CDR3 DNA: TGTGCCATCAGTGAGTCCGGGGTTCAAGAGACCCAGTACTTC

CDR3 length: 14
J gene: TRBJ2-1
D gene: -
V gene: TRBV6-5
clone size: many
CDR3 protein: CASSYSGRDNEQFF
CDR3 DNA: TGTGCCAGCAGTTACTCGGGTCGGGACAATGAGCAGTTCTTC

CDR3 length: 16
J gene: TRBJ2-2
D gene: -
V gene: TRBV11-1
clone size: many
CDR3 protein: CASSLGGQGHTGELFF
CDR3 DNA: TGTGCCAGCAGCTTAGGAGGTCAGGGGCACACCGGGGAGCTGTTTTTT

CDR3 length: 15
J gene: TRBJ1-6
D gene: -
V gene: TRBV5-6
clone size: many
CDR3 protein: CASSFGGSYNSPLHF
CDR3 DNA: TGTGCCAGCAGCTTCGGGGGGAGTTATAATTCACCCCTCCACTTT

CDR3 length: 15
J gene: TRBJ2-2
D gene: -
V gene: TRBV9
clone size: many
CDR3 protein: CASSQGTANTGELFF
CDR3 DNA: TGTGCCAGCAGCCAAGGGACGGCCAACACCGGGGAGCTGTTTTTT

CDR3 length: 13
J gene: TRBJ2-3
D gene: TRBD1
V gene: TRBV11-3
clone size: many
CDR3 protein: CASSSAGGDTQYF
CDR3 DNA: TGTGCCAGCAGCTCAGCAGGGGGAGATACGCAGTATTTT

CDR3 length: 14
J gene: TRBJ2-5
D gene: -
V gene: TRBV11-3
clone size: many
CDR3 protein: CASARDGQQETQYF
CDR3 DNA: TGTGCCAGCGCCAGGGATGGACAGCAAGAGACCCAGTACTTC

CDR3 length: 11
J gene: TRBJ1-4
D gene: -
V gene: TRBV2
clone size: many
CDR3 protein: CASRLSEKLFF
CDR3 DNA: TGTGCCAGCCGTTTGAGTGAAAAACTGTTTTTT

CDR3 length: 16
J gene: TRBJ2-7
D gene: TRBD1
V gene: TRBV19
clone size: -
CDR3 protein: CASTACPGTGVFEQYF
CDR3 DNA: TGTGCCAGTACGGCGTGTCCCGGGACAGGGGTGTTCGAGCAGTACTTC

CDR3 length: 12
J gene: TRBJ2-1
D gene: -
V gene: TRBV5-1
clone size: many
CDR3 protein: CASSLARDEQFF
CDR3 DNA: TGCGCCAGCAGCTTGGCTAGGGACGAGCAGTTCTTC